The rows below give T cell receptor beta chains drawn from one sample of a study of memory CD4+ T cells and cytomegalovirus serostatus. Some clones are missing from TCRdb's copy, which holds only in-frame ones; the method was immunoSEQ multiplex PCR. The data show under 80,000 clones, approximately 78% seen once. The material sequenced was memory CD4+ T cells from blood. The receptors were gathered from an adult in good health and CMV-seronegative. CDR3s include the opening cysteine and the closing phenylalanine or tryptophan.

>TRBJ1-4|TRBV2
CASSVLTQEKLFF
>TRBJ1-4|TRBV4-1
CASSAPGQGGKLFF
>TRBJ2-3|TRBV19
CASSVPHGTQYF
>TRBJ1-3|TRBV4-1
CASSQDPTDGNTIYF
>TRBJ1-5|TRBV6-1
CASSESGGNQPQHF
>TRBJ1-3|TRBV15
CATSTGGGNTIYF
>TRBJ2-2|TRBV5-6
CASKDSPNTGELFF
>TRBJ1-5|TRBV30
CAWSRAANNQPQHF
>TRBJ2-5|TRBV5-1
CASSKRQGQETQYF
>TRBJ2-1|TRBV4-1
CASSSYNEQFF
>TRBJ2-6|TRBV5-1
CASSQPKGSGANVLTF
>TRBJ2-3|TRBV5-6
CASSLVGTQGDTQYF
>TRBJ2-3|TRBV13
CASTLGAPGRRRTDTQYF
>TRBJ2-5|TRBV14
CASSQKTSGNLQETQYF
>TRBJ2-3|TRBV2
CASSWMRGLSTDTQYF
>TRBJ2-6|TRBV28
CACRGRSGANVLTF
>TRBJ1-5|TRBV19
CASSPVGGPYSNQPQHF
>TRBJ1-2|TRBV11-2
CASSLDRQGGYTF
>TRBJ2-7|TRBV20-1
CSARVDYEQYF
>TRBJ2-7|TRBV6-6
CASSFQDRGAEQYF
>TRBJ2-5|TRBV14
CASSPLAGGAETQYF
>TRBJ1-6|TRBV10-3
CAISEGGLMRSPLHF
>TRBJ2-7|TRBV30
CAWSAGTGVGVNGQYF
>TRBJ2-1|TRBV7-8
CASSPRLAGTLYHEQFF
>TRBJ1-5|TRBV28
CASSSPWGQDSNQPQHF
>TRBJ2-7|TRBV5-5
CASKQGNYGYEQYF
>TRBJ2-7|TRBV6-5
CASSYSLEGVFYEQYF
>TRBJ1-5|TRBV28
CASSFWGSQANQPQHF
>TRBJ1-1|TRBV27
CASRNIPRSTEAFF
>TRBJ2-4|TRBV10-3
CAISDPRQGGENIQYF
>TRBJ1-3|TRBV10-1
CASSDSTSGNTIYF
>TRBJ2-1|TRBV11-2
CASSPYNEQFF
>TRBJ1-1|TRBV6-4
CASSDNVGRAFF
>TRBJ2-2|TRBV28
CASSGTANTGELFF
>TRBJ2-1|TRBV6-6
CASSAVAINNEQFF
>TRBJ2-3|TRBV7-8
CASSLRYTQYF
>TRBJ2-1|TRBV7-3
CASSQEVRSNEQFF
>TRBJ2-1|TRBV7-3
CASSAGQGDNEQFF
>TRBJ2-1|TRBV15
CATSPGTGRDEQFF
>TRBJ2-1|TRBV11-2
CASSFRESLGGSNEQFF
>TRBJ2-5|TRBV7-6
CASSLQDHQETQYF
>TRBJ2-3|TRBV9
CASSSQMYTDTQYF
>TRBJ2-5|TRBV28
CASSTSGTGFGETQYF
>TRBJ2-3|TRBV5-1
CASSPGTRLDTQYF
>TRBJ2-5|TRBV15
CATSRGPAQGTQYF